This entry lists 8 T cell receptor beta chains sequenced from one sample in a study of T cells in Graves' hyperthyroidism and ophthalmopathy. Amplified TCR beta CDR3 regions came from RNA transcripts. A first-round RT-PCR of the TCR CDR3 used the HTBI primer set. TCRdb processed the multiplex PCR reads anew with MiXCR; each CDR3 protein has one entry. Of hundreds of thousands of distinct CDR3 sequences listed, just under 20% are singletons. The sequenced material came from blood. The receptors stem from a man between 40 and 49 years old with Graves' ophthalmopathy.

This clonotype appeared many times. The junction differs from germline at one of its ends, possibly a read error. The chain joins TRBV5-1 to TRBJ1-6, with unresolved D. This CDR3 is 12 amino acids long. Germline CDR1 is SGHRS and CDR2 is YFSETQ. CDR3 residues: CASSSGNSPLHF. CDR3 coding DNA: TGTGCCAGCAGCTCGGGGAATTCACCCCTCCACTTT.

V and J are TRBV29-1 and TRBJ1-1, with 8 positions matching TRBD1. CDR1 is SQVTM and CDR2 is ANQGSEA in the germline V gene. V was clipped by 6 bases and J by 2 bases; unmatched bases: 8. The CDR3 runs to 14 residues. The CDR3 region is CSVQRQGRNTEAFF. The CDR3 DNA sequence: TGCAGCGTCCAACGACAGGGGCGAAACACTGAAGCTTTCTTT.

As regards this clonotype: Being one base from a much bigger clone, this may be a read error. In DNA form, the CDR3 reads TGCAGTGCTAGCTGGGGGCTAGCGGGCGGAGGGGAGCAGTTCTTC. It codes for CSASWGLAGGGEQFF. The J gene is TRBJ2-1, the V gene TRBV20-1; TRBD2 matches at 8 bases. Trimming cost V 3 bases and J 10 bases; bases outside gene matches: 14. Germline V gene sequence: CDR1 DFQATT, CDR2 SNEGSKA (reference sequence). The CDR3 covers 15 residues.

This chain joins TRBV19 and TRBJ2-1, with D tentatively TRBD2 (6 bases). V was trimmed by 10 bases and J by 0 bases, leaving 28 bases between them. The CDR3 runs 19 residues. Germline CDR1 is LNHDA and CDR2 is SQIVND (reference sequence). The CDR3 bases are TGTGCCACCCACCGGAGGGTCCGGGGCGTCCTGAGCTCCTACAATGAGCAGTTCTTC. It encodes CATHRRVRGVLSSYNEQFF.

This clonotype has just a few counts. This chain joins TRBV27 and TRBJ1-4; a weak D match, TRBD1 (5 bases). There are 11 residues in the CDR3. Germline lookup yields CDR1 MNHEY and CDR2 SMNVEV (reference sequence). V dropped 8 bases and J dropped 8 bases, with 9 bases sitting between them. CDR3 loop: CASGKGEKLFF. As DNA, the CDR3 is TGTGCCAGCGGCAAGGGGGAAAAACTGTTTTTT.

This clonotype was seen only a few times. J is TRBJ1-2 and V is TRBV5-1; D unclear. Germline V gene data show CDR1 as SGHRS and CDR2 as YFSETQ. Trimming pared 0 bases from V and 8 bases from J, leaving 11 bases between. The CDR3 is made up of 13 amino acids. The CDR3 sequence: CASSLETEAGYTF. The CDR3 DNA reads as TGCGCCAGCAGCTTGGAAACCGAGGCGGGCTACACCTTC.

This clonotype was observed at least ten times. The chain combines TRBV28 with TRBJ1-4; D unclear. Trimming stripped 7 bases from V and 3 bases from J, with 9 bases between. The germline CDR1 and CDR2 sequences are MDHEN and SYDVKM. There are 13 residues in the CDR3. As DNA, the CDR3 is TGTGCCAGCAACGTCCACCCTAATGAAAAACTGTTTTTT. It is translated as CASNVHPNEKLFF.

This clonotype has a handful of counts. J is TRBJ2-2 and V is TRBV5-1; D not certain. Germline CDR1 SGHRS, CDR2 YFSETQ. V was shortened by 0 bases and J by 7 bases, with 10 bases between the two germline ends. The CDR3 length is 14 residues. CDR3: CASSLDPLSGELFF. Here the CDR3 DNA reads TGCGCCAGCAGCTTGGATCCCCTCAGCGGGGAGCTGTTTTTT.